The present T cell receptor (beta chain) was sequenced within a study of cytomegalovirus exposure and HLA in healthy donors. Whole-study context: Inside one of the first data releases sat around 80 million unique TCRs taken from HLA-typed donors. Most genotyped donors, 65% to 85% of more than 300, had Caucasian-associated genetic ancestry. Study-wide points: Presence/absence analyses supposed approximately even sequencing depth among donors.

About this clone: Its antigen is as yet unknown.

It was with 60 Vbeta and 13 Jbeta primers that the PCR ran. Method: immunoSEQ multiplex PCR; TCRdb's copy keeps in-frame clones and lacks some. This sample yields 95,000 to 110,000 clones, of which 82% are seen a single time; less than 3.5% belongs to the top ten. The CDR3 extends over 14 amino acids. J lost 3 bases, V lost 5 bases, and 6 bases had no gene match. Germline assignment: CDR1 SGHTA and CDR2 FQGNSA. Sequenced: PBMCs. The receptor comes from a man aged 25-45 years in good health and CMV-seropositive. The chain has TRBV7-2 and TRBJ2-7; 8 bases agree with TRBD2. The chain's CDR3 is CASSPGLERYEQYF. As DNA, the CDR3 is TGTGCCAGCAGCCCGGGACTAGAGCGCTACGAGCAGTACTTC.